This T cell receptor (beta chain) was identified in a study of CD8+ T cells in alopecia areata. The authors extracted RNA and reverse transcribed it into cDNA as the sequencing template. Sequencing was performed with immunoSEQ multiplex PCR; in TCRdb, only in-frame clones are kept and a portion is missing. The sample includes approximately 99,000 clones, 55% to 60% of them seen just once. T lymphocytes (CD4+ and CD8+) were sorted from PBMCs. Turning to this clone: The antigen is unknown.

Overall study findings and caveats: In lesional scalp, particularly from alopecia totalis/universalis, clonality was higher than in normal scalp. Sequences from scalp samples also cover resident alphabeta T cells of normal skin. Patients displayed less clarity in TCR sharing than mice, a finding possibly related to HLA.

The source is a human donor with alopecia areata. The sequencing input was NKG2D-low CD8+ T cells sorted from blood.

CDR3 protein: CASSQPGQQETQYF. As DNA, the CDR3 is TGTGCCAGCAGCCAACCGGGACAGCAAGAGACCCAGTACTTC. The V gene is TRBV5-6, the J gene TRBJ2-5; 7 bases line up with TRBD1. The CDR3 is 14 residues long. Germline V gene data show CDR1 as SGHDT and CDR2 as YYEEEE. J lost 2 bases, V lost 4 bases, and 5 bases had no gene match.